This TCR beta chain was captured by sequencing in a study of blood T cell repertoires in COVID-19. Study as a whole: In each case, the material was cDNA or gDNA derived from T cells, B-cell-depleted T cells, or PBMCs.

The CDR3 extends over 13 amino acids. CDR1 SGHAT and CDR2 FQDESV come from the germline V gene (reference sequence). V was clipped by 5 bases and J by 4 bases, with 12 bases between them. The authors' processing: For nucleated cells, counts were estimated from reference gene primer amplification. Some clones are missing from TCRdb's copy, which holds only in-frame ones; the method was immunoSEQ multiplex PCR. V, J and clone size derive from that table, while D and trimming were established from the DNA sequence. The table has some 300,000 clones, roughly 90% seen once; the top ten hold about 2%. Specimen: peripheral blood. This receptor was obtained from a young man with active or convalescent COVID-19. The chain couples TRBV11-1 to TRBJ2-7, with D tentatively TRBD1 (6 bases). In nucleotides, the CDR3 is TGTGCCAGCAGCCCACAGGGAACGTACGAGCAGTACTTC. Amino acid sequence: CASSPQGTYEQYF. The full variable domain, in which reference TRBV11-1 and TRBJ2-7 provide the parts outside the CDR3, is EAEVAQSPRYKITEKSQAVAFWCDPISGHATLYWYRQILGQGPELLVQFQDESVVDDSQLPKDRFSAERLKGVDSTLKIQPAELGDSAMYLCASSPQGTYEQYFGPGTRLTVT.